The 14 T cell receptor beta chains below come from one sample, sequenced in a study of TIL therapy for anti-PD-1-resistant metastatic lung cancer (dated by TCRdb to about 2021). What the time point label conveys for this sample: pre-treatment sample, taken before nivolumab and TIL therapy. TCR beta CDR3 regions were amplified from genomic DNA with the immunoSEQ v3 hsTCRB kit using bias-controlled multiplex PCR. The table comes from immuneACCESS by way of TCRdb, which keeps in-frame sequences with V and J called. Part of the clones is missing from these tables; in studies checked, under half for an unresolved V gene and the rest for unknown reasons. The table for this sample lists more than 45,000 clones; over 75% of them were counted only once. The ten largest clones add up to 2.5% to 3% of the sample. The source was blood, collected at baseline. All receptors derive from a person aged 25-85 years with non-small cell lung cancer.

This clone appeared once. The genes are TRBV2 and TRBJ1-1; D remains ambiguous. Trimming stripped 2 bases from V and 5 bases from J, with 9 bases between. Germline values: CDR1 SNHLY, CDR2 FYNNEI. The CDR3 totals 13 residues. DNA of the CDR3: TGTGCCAGCAGTGAACGGGGTAATACTGAAGCTTTCTTT. It yields the protein CASSERGNTEAFF.

The chain has TRBV5-1 and TRBJ1-6; a possible D gene is TRBD1 (5 bases). Trimming took 0 bases from V and 8 from J, leaving 18 bases between them. CDR3 size: 17 residues. Germline V CDR1 and CDR2: SGHRS, YFSETQ. This CDR3 reads CASSLDRPELIDSPLHF. CDR3 DNA sequence: TGCGCCAGCAGCTTGGACAGGCCCGAACTCATCGATTCACCCCTCCACTTT.

The chain employs TRBV3-1 (or the pseudogene TRBV3-2) and TRBJ1-5; the D is unclear. Germline V lookup: CDR1 LGHDT, CDR2 YNNKEL (reference sequence). V lost 3 bases to trimming and J lost 4 bases, with 7 bases between them. CDR3 length: 13 residues. The CDR3 nucleotides read TGTGCCAGCAGCCAGGGTTATAATCAGCCCCAGCATTTT. It encodes CASSQGYNQPQHF.

The chain is built from TRBV4-1 and TRBJ1-1, with 8 bases matching TRBD1. The length of the CDR3 is 16 residues. The germline CDR1 and CDR2 sequences are MGHRA and YSYEKL. With V trimmed by 4 bases and J by 0 bases, 7 bases remained unmatched. CDR3 nucleotide sequence: TGCGCCAGCAGCCTGCAGGGGGCTATCATGAACACTGAAGCTTTCTTT. Its protein product is CASSLQGAIMNTEAFF.

The CDR3 DNA is TGTGCCAGCAGCTTATCGCCTAGCGGGAGTTACGAGCAGTACTTC. This translates into CASSLSPSGSYEQYF. The J gene is TRBJ2-7, the V gene TRBV5-5; TRBD2 matches 10 bases. Trimming at V came to 2 bases and at J to 4 bases, leaving 6 bases not matched to a gene. This CDR3 contains 15 residues. The germline gives CDR1 SGHKS, CDR2 YYEKEE (reference sequence).

This rearrangement joins TRBV6-5 to TRBJ1-2, with a tentative D call TRBD1 (6 bases). Germline lookup yields CDR1 MNHEY and CDR2 SVGAGI. V gave up 4 bases and J gave up 2 bases, with 8 bases separating them. The CDR3 spans 13 residues. CDR3 sequence (DNA): TGTGCCAGCAGTTTGGACAGCAACTATGGCTACACCTTC. Translated: CASSLDSNYGYTF.

The chain combines TRBV12-3 or TRBV12-4 with TRBJ1-3; weak D call: TRBD1 (5 bases). Between the trimmed V and J ends, which lost 3 bases and 8 bases, there was a span of 8 bases. CDR3 size: 12 residues. CDR3 sequence (DNA): TGTGCCAGCAGTTTTGTAGGGGACACCATATATTTT. As protein: CASSFVGDTIYF.

The rearrangement uses TRBV6-5 and TRBJ2-7, with TRBD2 as a possible D gene (5 bases). Germline-derived CDR1 and CDR2 are MNHEY and SVGAGI. V shed 4 bases and J shed 6 bases, with 13 bases lying between them. The CDR3 has 13 residues. The CDR3 sequence is CASSLRRNGEQYF. The CDR3 DNA follows: TGTGCCAGCAGTTTGAGGAGGAACGGCGAGCAGTACTTC.

This chain links TRBV3-1 (or the pseudogene TRBV3-2) with TRBJ2-7; no definite D call. The V and J ends lost 1 base and 3 bases respectively, with 13 bases between them. The germline gives CDR1 LGHDT, CDR2 YNNKEL (reference sequence). The length of the CDR3 is 15 residues. The CDR3 here is CASSQGGPSGYEQYF. The CDR3 DNA is TGTGCCAGCAGCCAAGGTGGACCGTCAGGCTACGAGCAGTACTTC.

The chain carries TRBV12-3 or TRBV12-4 and TRBJ2-1, with D possibly being TRBD1 (6 bases). V lost 3 bases and J lost 10, with 10 bases in between. The CDR3 runs 12 residues. CDR3 sequence (DNA): TGTGCCAGCAGTTTGGGTAGGGGGGAGCAGTTCTTC. Translated: CASSLGRGEQFF.

This rearrangement joins TRBV5-5 to TRBJ1-4, with D unclear. The V gene lost 0 bases and the J gene lost 10 bases, with 13 bases spanning the gap. This CDR3 contains 14 residues. Germline CDR1 and CDR2: SGHKS and YYEKEE (reference sequence). The CDR3 DNA sequence: TGTGCCAGCAGCTTGGCCGGGCTAGAAGGAAAACTGTTTTTT. Translation: CASSLAGLEGKLFF. Variable domain in full (rest from reference TRBV5-5 and TRBJ1-4): DAGVTQSPTHLIKTRGQQVTLRCSPISGHKSVSWYQQVLGQGPQFIFQYYEKEERGRGNFPDRFSARQFPNYSSELNVNALLLGDSALYLCASSLAGLEGKLFFGSGTQLSVL.

This chain uses TRBV7-9 with TRBJ1-1, with D tentatively TRBD1 (6 bases). This CDR3 region has 16 residues. CDR1 SEHNR and CDR2 FQNEAQ come from the germline V gene (reference sequence). V was pared by 5 bases and J by 0 bases, with 16 bases between. The CDR3 sequence: CASSGQDSLMNTEAFF. The CDR3 region has the DNA TGTGCCAGCAGCGGCCAGGACAGCTTAATGAACACTGAAGCTTTCTTT.

The chain joins TRBV24-1 to TRBJ2-1; 10 bases match TRBD1. The CDR3 spans 20 residues. J lost 9 bases, V lost 0 bases, and 19 bases had no gene match. The germline V gene has CDR1 KGHDR and CDR2 SFDVKD. Here the CDR3 reads CATSDLGQGGPYPFGGEQFF. The CDR3 DNA reads TGTGCCACCAGTGATTTGGGACAGGGGGGGCCTTACCCGTTCGGGGGTGAGCAGTTCTTC.

The J gene is TRBJ2-1, the V gene TRBV27; 7 bases are shared with TRBD1. Germline loops: CDR1 MNHEY, CDR2 SMNVEV (reference sequence). This CDR3 contains 15 residues. The trim removed 4 bases at V and 6 bases at J, leaving 9 bases unmatched. The CDR3 DNA sequence: TGTGCCAGCAGTTCCCCCGGGACAGTCATCAATGAGCAGTTCTTC. Residues: CASSSPGTVINEQFF.